This TCR beta chain was captured in a study of blood T cells in healthy people across ages. A second PCR of 7 to 11 cycles used a sample-barcoded 5' primer and a J-beta primer mix. Every sample produced at least 2.5 million CDR3-containing paired-end reads. TCRdb called the 5' RACE reads again in MiXCR, with one record for every CDR3 protein. Of over 1.5 million distinct CDR3 sequences listed, around 50% are singletons. This CDR3 spans 13 amino acids. Germline CDR1 reads MNHEY; CDR2 reads SVGEGT. The V end was cut by 8 bases, the J end by 7 bases, with 17 bases between. In this sample, this clonotype turned up once. What it binds is not known. Findings of the study overall: With age, beta diversity per million T cells declined roughly linearly, significantly by 40 to 50.

The receptor was isolated from a woman in her thirties or forties in good health. Input material: blood. The rearrangement joins TRBV6-2 or TRBV6-3 to TRBJ1-2; D is unresolved. The CDR3 DNA follows: TGTGCCAGCGGACGGGAACCGTACAGTGGCTACACCTTC. This translates into CASGREPYSGYTF.